This TCR beta chain was recovered during a study of blood T cell repertoires in COVID-19. Study background: Sample material is recorded as cDNA or gDNA derived from T cells, B-cell-depleted T cells, or PBMCs.

Seattle researchers signed up patients amid active infection and tracked them longitudinally. Per the study methods: Nucleated cell number was recorded as an estimate derived from reference gene primer amplification. Using immunoSEQ multiplex PCR, the repertoire was profiled, and TCRdb retains in-frame clones only, with some absent. D and trimming were read from the DNA, whereas the V and J calls and clone size are those reported in that table. This table holds some 180,000 clones, 80% to 90% found once. Germline values: CDR1 SGHKS, CDR2 YYEKEE (reference sequence). CDR3 length: 13 residues. Trimming shortened V by 2 bases and J by 2 bases, and 4 bases separated the two germline ends.

The clonotype originates from a woman between 40 and 55 years old with COVID-19, enrolled during active disease. The sequenced sample was peripheral blood. This rearrangement joins TRBV5-5 to TRBJ2-2; D is uncertain. This CDR3 reads CASSFLNTGELFF. In DNA form, the CDR3 reads TGTGCCAGCAGCTTCCTAAACACCGGGGAGCTGTTTTTT.